This T cell receptor beta chain was retrieved from a study of OX40 agonist ivuxolimab in advanced cancers. Study-wide background: An agonistic human IgG2 monoclonal antibody against OX40 (CD134) was given. Hepatocellular carcinoma, melanoma, renal cell or head and neck cancer affected the dose-escalation patients.

Regarding this clone: Its antigen is currently unknown.

Clones were sequenced by immunoSEQ multiplex PCR, and TCRdb holds only the in-frame ones, with some missing. The sample lists under 80,000 clones, around 83% occurring once. Study observations and caveats: Averaged across samples, CD8+ T cells carried more expanded clones than CD4+ did.

Germline CDR1 MNHNS, CDR2 SASEGT. CDR3 length: 14 amino acids. Between the trimmed V and J ends, which lost 5 bases and 0 bases, there was a span of 10 bases. The V call is TRBV6-1, the J call TRBJ1-1; D unclear. The sequence derives from an adult with an advanced solid tumor such as melanoma, head and neck, liver or kidney cancer. Material: CD4+ or CD8+ T cells sorted from blood, obtained in a trial of the OX40 agonist ivuxolimab. The CDR3 here is CASSFQTMNTEAFF. The CDR3 DNA reads TGTGCCAGCAGTTTCCAGACAATGAACACTGAAGCTTTCTTT.